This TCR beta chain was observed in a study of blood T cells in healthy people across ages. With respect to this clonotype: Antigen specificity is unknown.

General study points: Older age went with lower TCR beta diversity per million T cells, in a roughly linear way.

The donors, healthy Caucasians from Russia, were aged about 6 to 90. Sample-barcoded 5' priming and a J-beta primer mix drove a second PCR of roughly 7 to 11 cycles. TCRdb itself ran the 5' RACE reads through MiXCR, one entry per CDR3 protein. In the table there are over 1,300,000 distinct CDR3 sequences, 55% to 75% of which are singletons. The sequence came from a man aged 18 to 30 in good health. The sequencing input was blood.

The CDR3 DNA reads as TGCGCCAGCATTCCCGGGACGAGCGACGAGCAGTACTTC. Its protein is CASIPGTSDEQYF. V usage is TRBV10-2 and J usage is TRBJ2-7; either TRBD1 or TRBD2 may fit D (5 bases each). Germline loops: CDR1 WSHSY, CDR2 SAAADI. V lost 7 bases and J 5 bases, leaving 15 bases between the germline ends. CDR3 length: 13 residues.